This T cell receptor (beta chain) was observed in a study of T cell responses to AZD1222 COVID-19 vaccine (dated by TCRdb to the early 2020s). In terms of the full investigation: A total of approximately 240 trial participants underwent TCR sequencing, of whom about 200 received two doses of AZD1222 and some 26 received two doses of the MenACWY control vaccine. Trial participants were enrolled into age subgroups of 18-55, 56-69 and 70-plus years, which contained approximately 150, 30 and 60 TCR-sequenced participants, respectively. Broad study findings and their caveats: Spike-specific TCR breadth and depth rose significantly after two AZD1222 doses compared with day 0 and with MenACWY recipients. The whole spike protein was spanned by vaccine-associated CD4 TCRs, and dominant responses were seen in regions 160-218 and 743-854. Only five to seven AZD1222 recipients were SARS-CoV-2 seropositive at baseline, limiting conclusions about previously exposed vaccinees. Because no samples from the day 14 peak response were available, repertoires could be characterized only after the peak T cell response. In the small 56-69-year group, the increase in depth fell short of significance, most likely because of low power. Nearly half of unique spike-specific TCRs reportedly recognized epitopes outside regions mutated in the B.1.351 and B.1.1.7 variants. Participants were mostly white British, with more females than males. The authors suggested clonal diversity may have been underestimated.

The CDR3 holds 16 amino acids from the cysteine to the phenylalanine. Only the CDR3 part of the read is kept: 48 bases, read in frame from the first base. CDR1 and CDR2 (LNHNV, YYDKDF) derive from the germline V gene (reference sequence). Trimming accounts for 0 bases at V and 8 bases at J, while the number of junction bases matched to no gene is 7. As for this clone: This receptor's antigen is unknown. Qualities for individual bases were not recorded, and no much larger clone is one base off.

The time point label corresponds to: about 28 days (+/-7) after the second vaccine dose. AZD1222 recipients with second doses at about 4 weeks or about 12 weeks were pooled, because spike-specific TCR depth and breadth did not differ between schedules. Samples from vaccinated people were obtained from the UK trials COV001 and COV002, which included a single-blind randomized controlled phase 2/3 trial of AZD1222 (ChAdOx1 nCoV-19) in healthy adults. For TCRbeta chain sequencing, PBMC samples from trial participants were taken at day 0 and at day 28 after the second dose. The CDR3 regions of human TCRbeta chains were analyzed by immunosequencing. The authors processed their data as follows. Repertoire TCRs were matched against a reference library of SARS-CoV-2-specific TCRs generated with the MIRA antigen-specificity platform. Breadth was defined as the fraction of unique TCRs that were SARS-CoV-2-associated, and depth was defined as the fraction of total T cells that were SARS-CoV-2-associated. Using the MIRA data, every spike-specific TCR was mapped to the spike region that the TCR reacted to and assigned to either a CD4 or a CD8 class. Log10-transformed breadth and depth values were compared by one-way ANOVA with Sidak's multiple comparisons tests. In its TCRdb copy, this immuneACCESS table keeps in-frame sequences only and misses some clones. Where compared with another copy, unresolved V genes explain less than half of these, and the others have no known cause. V and J calls and clone size come straight from that table; D and trimming were deduced from the DNA. In this sample the table shows roughly 13,000 clones, 84% of which occur a single time. The top ten hold about two fifths of the sample.

The chain is encoded by TRBV15 joined to TRBJ2-1, and TRBD2 aligns with 10 junction nucleotides. This sequence originates from an adult who received the AZD1222 COVID-19 vaccine. The input for sequencing was peripheral blood, taken 28 days after the second AZD1222 dose. This receptor has the CDR3 CATSRDEREGWDEQFF. The base sequence is TGTGCCACCAGCAGAGACGAGCGGGAGGGTTGGGATGAGCAGTTCTTC.